What follows are 19 T cell receptor beta chains derived from one specimen sequenced in a study of pediatric ulcerative colitis. Rectal tissue came from one to two pinch biopsies taken at colonoscopy. Clones were read by immunoSEQ multiplex PCR, and TCRdb kept only the in-frame ones, dropping some. This sample yields about 36,000 clones, of which around three quarters are seen a single time; around 0.76% belongs to the top ten. Sequencing was carried out using gut tissue. These receptors came from a boy aged 5-17 years with moderate ulcerative colitis.

This clone was seen more than once but under ten times. The chain carries TRBV7-6 and TRBJ2-2; TRBD2 might be the D (6 bases). The CDR3 has 14 amino acids. Germline-derived CDR1 and CDR2 are SGHVS and FNYEAQ. The V end lost 1 base, the J end lost 9 bases, and 12 bases lay between the germline ends. The CDR3 DNA is TGTGCCAGCAGCTTAGAGGGGAGCGGGCGGGAGCTGTTTTTT. Translation gives CASSLEGSGRELFF.

There are a few counts of this clone. The chain is built from TRBV5-1 and TRBJ1-6; D remains unclear. The CDR3 covers 17 residues. The V gene lost 0 bases and the J gene lost 5 bases, with 15 bases spanning the gap. Germline V gene data show CDR1 as SGHRS and CDR2 as YFSETQ. The CDR3 protein is CASSLGQQRTNNSPLHF. CDR3 DNA sequence: TGCGCCAGCAGCTTGGGTCAACAGCGAACTAATAATTCACCCCTCCACTTT.

Concerning this clone itself: Distinct nucleotide sequences in the sample also encode this CDR3. J is TRBJ2-3 and V is TRBV30; the D is unclear. Trimming took off 0 bases at V and 2 bases at J, with 12 bases between the two ends. The germline V gene has CDR1 GTSNPN and CDR2 SVGIG (reference sequence). The CDR3 runs 15 residues. CDR3 protein: CAWSVVRGVTDTQYF. The CDR3, as DNA: TGTGCCTGGAGTGTGGTCCGCGGAGTCACAGATACGCAGTATTTT.

J is TRBJ2-7 and V is TRBV28; TRBD1 aligns across 7 bases. The trim removed 2 bases at V and 4 bases at J, leaving 5 bases unmatched. CDR1 and CDR2 from the germline V gene are MDHEN and SYDVKM. The CDR3 length is 14 residues. CDR3 in amino acids: CASSLGRGWYEQYF. Written as DNA, the CDR3 is TGTGCCAGCAGTTTAGGCAGGGGGTGGTACGAGCAGTACTTC.

This chain connects TRBV27 to TRBJ1-2; D remains ambiguous. This CDR3 contains 13 residues. Trimming removed 5 bases at V and 6 bases at J, with 13 bases between. Germline lookup yields CDR1 MNHEY and CDR2 SMNVEV (reference sequence). CDR3 sequence (DNA): TGTGCCAGCAGTCCTAGCGGATATGATGGCTACACCTTC. Translating it yields CASSPSGYDGYTF.

The chain uses TRBV5-5 and TRBJ1-4; D not resolved. The CDR3 spans 16 residues. CDR1 and CDR2 from the germline V gene are SGHKS and YYEKEE (reference sequence). Trimming pared 4 bases from V and 6 bases from J, leaving 19 bases between. CDR3 amino acids: CASSAEGGFAYEKLFF. CDR3 nucleotides: TGTGCCAGCAGCGCGGAGGGCGGGTTTGCGTATGAAAAACTGTTTTTT.

This clone was seen more than once but under ten times. The CDR3: CASSGSGRATGELFF. The CDR3 nucleotides read TGTGCCAGTAGTGGTAGCGGGAGGGCCACCGGGGAGCTGTTTTTT. The chain is built from TRBV19 and TRBJ2-2; 11 bases line up with TRBD2. Trimming took 5 bases from V and 4 from J; bases not matched to a gene: 3. Germline V gene data show CDR1 as LNHDA and CDR2 as SQIVND (reference sequence). The CDR3 has 15 residues.

By share, this clone ranks as medium-sized (0.01 to 0.1%). This sequence joins TRBV5-6 and TRBJ1-1; D gene unclear. CDR3 length equals 11 residues. Germline assignment: CDR1 SGHDT and CDR2 YYEEEE. The ends were cut back, 4 bases at V and 7 bases at J, with 8 bases in the middle. The CDR3 here is CASSLWGEAFF. The DNA of the CDR3 is TGTGCCAGCAGCCTTTGGGGTGAAGCTTTCTTT. The variable domain in full, completed from reference TRBV5-6 and TRBJ1-1, reads DAGVTQSPTHLIKTRGQQVTLRCSPKSGHDTVSWYQQALGQGPQFIFQYYEEEERQRGNFPDRFSGHQFPNYSSELNVNALLLGDSALYLCASSLWGEAFFGQGTRLTVV.

The chain joins TRBV30 to TRBJ2-7; the D gene is possibly TRBD2 (5 bases). The V gene lost 6 bases and the J gene lost 7 bases, with 19 bases spanning the gap. The CDR3 consists of 13 residues. From germline, CDR1 is GTSNPN and CDR2 SVGIG (reference sequence). CDR3 sequence reads: CACTWVTTGEQYF. The CDR3 DNA sequence: TGTGCCTGCACGTGGGTTACCACGGGGGAGCAGTACTTC.

The chain links TRBV10-3 to TRBJ2-3; 8 bases fit TRBD1. This CDR3 is built from 16 residues. With 0 bases clipped from V and 1 base from J, the junction kept 3 bases outside the gene matches. The germline gives CDR1 ENHRY, CDR2 SYGVKD. The CDR3 DNA reads as TGTGCCATCAGTGAGTCCCCGGGACAGGGCACAGATACGCAGTATTTT. Residues: CAISESPGQGTDTQYF.

The V gene is TRBV7-3, the J gene TRBJ1-1, with D hard to call. Trimming took 4 bases from V and 4 from J, leaving 10 bases between them. CDR3 length: 13 residues. The V gene's germline CDR1 is SGHTA and CDR2 FQGTGA. The CDR3 loop reads CASSSTGATEAFF. The DNA for the CDR3 is TGTGCCAGCAGCTCGACGGGTGCCACTGAAGCTTTCTTT.

The CDR3 region has the DNA TGTGCCAGCAGCTTAGCGGTGGGTAGTAATTCACCCCTCCACTTT. This translates into CASSLAVGSNSPLHF. This chain connects TRBV7-9 to TRBJ1-6, with no clear D. The CDR3 covers 15 residues. V gave up 0 bases and J gave up 6 bases, with 9 bases separating them. CDR1 and CDR2 (germline): SEHNR, FQNEAQ (reference sequence).

The CDR3 loop reads CASSLVVGLAAASTDTQYF. CDR3 bases: TGTGCCAGCAGCTTAGTAGTCGGACTAGCAGCCGCTAGCACAGATACGCAGTATTTT. The V and J genes are TRBV11-3 and TRBJ2-3; 8 nucleotides align to TRBD2. This CDR3 is built from 19 residues. J was trimmed by 0 bases and V by 1 base; bases with no gene match: 12. Germline CDR1 SGHNT, CDR2 YENEEA.

This clone was detected a few times. The chain couples TRBV5-1 to TRBJ2-7, with a possible D match to TRBD1 (5 bases). This CDR3 contains 13 residues. V lost 1 base to trimming and J lost 2 bases, with 7 bases between them. CDR1 is SGHRS, CDR2 YFSETQ, per germline. For the CDR3, the DNA is TGCGCCAGCAGCTTGACAGGTACCTACGAGCAGTACTTC. Its translation: CASSLTGTYEQYF.

This chain connects TRBV6-6 to TRBJ1-6; perhaps TRBD1 as D (5 bases). This CDR3 contains 14 residues. Germline V gives CDR1 MNHNY, CDR2 SVGAGI (reference sequence). Trimming pared 7 bases from V and 9 bases from J, leaving 16 bases between. CDR3 residues: CASTRGGEGSPLHF. The CDR3 coding sequence is TGTGCCAGCACACGGGGGGGAGAAGGTTCACCCCTCCACTTT.

The chain employs TRBV19 and TRBJ2-3; D is unclear. V was shortened by 8 bases and J by 1 base, with 13 bases between the two germline ends. Germline V gene sequence: CDR1 LNHDA, CDR2 SQIVND (reference sequence). There are 14 residues in the CDR3. The DNA of the CDR3 is TGTGCCAGTTCGCAGCTCCCTGGCACAGATACGCAGTATTTT. Encoded protein: CASSQLPGTDTQYF. The entire variable domain, with the rest obtained from reference TRBV19 and TRBJ2-3, is as follows: DGGITQSPKYLFRKEGQNVTLSCEQNLNHDAMYWYRQDPGQGLRLIYYSQIVNDFQKGDIAEGYSVSREKKESFPLTVTSAQKNPTAFYLCASSQLPGTDTQYFGPGTRLTVL.

In this sample, this clone turned up a few times. V gene TRBV9 combines with J gene TRBJ1-2; no firm D call. The CDR3 totals 14 residues. Germline CDR1 reads SGDLS; CDR2 reads YYNGEE. Trimming left V 1 base short and J 7 bases short, with 14 bases between. For the CDR3, the DNA is TGTGCCAGCAGCGTACCCGGTCAGGTGGGTGGCTACACCTTC. This translates into CASSVPGQVGGYTF.

The chain recombines TRBV7-3 with TRBJ2-1; tentatively, D is TRBD1 (5 bases). The germline V gene encodes CDR1 SGHTA and CDR2 FQGTGA. The CDR3 has 13 amino acids. Trimming removed 3 bases from V and 5 bases from J, with 8 bases in between. Written as DNA, the CDR3 is TGTGCCAGCAGCTTCGGCAGGGACAATGAGCAGTTCTTC. This sequence encodes CASSFGRDNEQFF. The full variable domain, completed using reference TRBV7-3 and TRBJ2-1, is GAGVSQTPSNKVTEKGKYVELRCDPISGHTALYWYRQSLGQGPEFLIYFQGTGAADDSGLPNDRFFAVRPEGSVSTLKIQRTERGDSAVYLCASSFGRDNEQFFGPGTRLTVL.

This rearrangement joins TRBV5-6 to TRBJ2-5; tentative D call: TRBD2 (6 bases). This CDR3 has 16 amino acids. V was cut by 3 bases and J by 5 bases, with 20 bases left in between. Germline-derived CDR1 and CDR2 are SGHDT and YYEEEE. The CDR3 DNA sequence: TGTGCCAGCAGCTCCGGACTGGGCGGGGCGCGGGAGACCCAGTACTTC. Residues: CASSSGLGGARETQYF.